This is a list of T cell receptor beta chains from one sample in a study of blood T cell repertoires in COVID-19. Assay: immunoSEQ multiplex PCR; the TCRdb copy retains only in-frame clones and omits some. The repertoire holds more than 200,000 clones, with 85% to 90% as singletons. Sequencing was performed on peripheral blood. Receptors were obtained from a woman aged 50 to 60 with acute or convalescent COVID-19. The CDR3 runs from the conserved cysteine through the conserved F or W. Each record gives: clone size, CDR3 length, V gene, J gene, D gene, CDR3 protein, CDR3 DNA. The D gene is left open where the match is weak. Only some rows state a clone size, as once, few, many or a class for expanded clones.

-	17	TRBV11-3	TRBJ1-1	TRBD1	CASSLGRQGSMNTEAFF	TGTGCCAGCAGCTTAGGTCGACAGGGGAGTATGAACACTGAAGCTTTCTTT
-	14	TRBV10-2	TRBJ2-3	-	CASRLGTERDTQYF	TGCGCCAGCAGGTTGGGGACTGAGAGGGATACGCAGTATTTT
-	13	TRBV10-3	TRBJ2-3	-	CAISWTEEDTQYF	TGTGCCATCAGCTGGACGGAGGAGGATACGCAGTATTTT
-	13	TRBV3-1/TRBV3-2	TRBJ2-3	-	CASSQRGTDTQYF	TGTGCCAGCAGCCAGAGGGGCACAGATACGCAGTATTTT
once	16	TRBV11-3	TRBJ1-6	-	CASSLDHDSTYSPLHF	TGTGCCAGCAGCTTAGATCACGACAGTACCTATTCACCCCTCCACTTT
-	17	TRBV27	TRBJ2-7	TRBD2	CASSLYQGPAGGPEQYF	TGTGCCAGCAGTTTATATCAGGGGCCAGCGGGAGGACCCGAGCAGTACTTC
-	12	TRBV7-2	TRBJ2-3	-	CASSTYTDTQYF	TGTGCCAGCAGCACCTACACAGATACGCAGTATTTT
once	11	TRBV7-2	TRBJ2-1	TRBD2	CASSLRGGQFF	TGTGCCAGCAGCTTACGGGGGGGGCAGTTCTTC
few	14	TRBV27	TRBJ2-7	TRBD2	CASSSAGASYEQYF	TGTGCCAGCAGTTCAGCGGGAGCCTCCTACGAGCAGTACTTC
-	14	TRBV11-1	TRBJ2-1	-	CASSLVARYNEQFF	TGTGCCAGCAGCTTAGTAGCTAGGTACAATGAGCAGTTCTTC
-	14	TRBV30	TRBJ2-1	TRBD2	CAWGGREDQNEQFF	TGTGCCTGGGGGGGGCGGGAGGACCAAAATGAGCAGTTCTTC
-	14	TRBV5-1	TRBJ1-3	-	CASSLGGTENTIYF	TGCGCCAGCAGCTTAGGAGGGACCGAAAACACCATATATTTT
-	15	TRBV5-1	TRBJ2-3	TRBD2	CASSELAGGPDTQYF	TGCGCCAGCAGCGAACTAGCGGGAGGCCCAGATACGCAGTATTTT
-	13	TRBV4-3	TRBJ2-7	-	CASSQGAGYEQYF	TGCGCCAGCAGCCAAGGGGCGGGCTACGAGCAGTACTTC
-	18	TRBV6-2/TRBV6-3	TRBJ2-6	-	CASSYSFGGSSGANVLTF	TGTGCCAGCAGTTACTCGTTCGGTGGGAGTTCTGGGGCCAACGTCCTGACTTTC
-	15	TRBV18	TRBJ1-1	-	CASSPRGGDDTEAFF	TGTGCCAGCTCACCTAGGGGGGGAGACGACACTGAAGCTTTCTTT
-	15	TRBV5-1	TRBJ2-1	TRBD2	CASSYGTSGNNEQFF	TGCGCCAGCAGCTACGGGACTAGCGGAAACAATGAGCAGTTCTTC
few	12	TRBV12-3/TRBV12-4	TRBJ2-2	-	CASSRGLLELFF	TGTGCCAGCAGCCGAGGGTTACTGGAGCTGTTTTTT
-	14	TRBV4-1	TRBJ1-1	-	CASSQEPRVIGAFF	TGCGCCAGCAGCCAAGAACCTCGGGTTATAGGAGCTTTCTTT
few	12	TRBV2	TRBJ2-2	-	CASSEGSVELFF	TGTGCCAGCAGTGAAGGTTCCGTGGAGCTGTTTTTT
-	17	TRBV27	TRBJ2-1	-	CASSLFGTSLSYNEQFF	TGTGCCAGCAGTTTATTCGGTACTAGCTTATCCTACAATGAGCAGTTCTTC
-	16	TRBV5-6	TRBJ2-3	-	CASSYFRGRETDTQYF	TGTGCCAGCAGCTATTTCAGAGGGAGAGAAACAGATACGCAGTATTTT
-	15	TRBV7-6	TRBJ1-1	-	CASSLDATVNTEAFF	TGTGCCAGCAGCTTAGACGCGACAGTCAACACTGAAGCTTTCTTT
-	18	TRBV11-2	TRBJ2-3	TRBD2	CASSSGFTSGRATDTQYF	TGTGCCAGCAGCTCCGGGTTTACTAGCGGGAGGGCAACAGATACGCAGTATTTT
-	15	TRBV19	TRBJ1-1	-	CASNQGPGGTAEAFF	TGTGCCAGTAATCAGGGCCCAGGCGGAACAGCTGAAGCTTTCTTT
-	12	TRBV12-3/TRBV12-4	TRBJ1-1	-	CASSSRRDEAFF	TGTGCCAGCAGTTCCCGGCGGGATGAAGCTTTCTTT
-	16	TRBV11-3	TRBJ2-7	TRBD2	CASSLDGGGGSYEQYF	TGTGCCAGCAGCTTAGATGGAGGCGGGGGCTCCTACGAGCAGTACTTC
-	17	TRBV12-5	TRBJ1-2	-	CASGLVRFLGSNYGYTF	TGTGCTAGTGGTTTGGTACGATTTTTGGGCAGCAACTATGGCTACACCTTC
-	15	TRBV19	TRBJ2-2	-	CASMPPTRATGELFF	TGTGCCAGTATGCCTCCCACACGTGCTACCGGGGAGCTGTTTTTT
-	17	TRBV21-1	TRBJ2-6	-	CASSKGQGGSGANVLTF	TGTGCCAGCAGCAAAGGTCAGGGGGGCTCTGGGGCCAACGTCCTGACTTTC
-	14	TRBV7-2	TRBJ1-4	-	CASSFRGGNEKLFF	TGTGCCAGCAGCTTCAGGGGCGGTAATGAAAAACTGTTTTTT
-	16	TRBV5-1	TRBJ2-3	-	CASSVRGGTDSDTQYF	TGCGCCAGCAGCGTGCGGGGCGGGACCGACTCAGATACGCAGTATTTT
-	15	TRBV5-6	TRBJ2-3	TRBD1	CASSLRDRAPDTQYF	TGTGCCAGCAGCTTGCGGGACAGGGCCCCAGATACGCAGTATTTT
-	15	TRBV7-7	TRBJ2-1	TRBD2	CASSLGSGTGNEQFF	TGTGCCAGCAGCTTAGGAAGCGGGACGGGCAATGAGCAGTTCTTC
-	15	TRBV11-3	TRBJ1-6	-	CASSPNSFSGSPLHF	TGTGCCAGCAGTCCCAACTCTTTTTCAGGTTCACCCCTCCACTTT
-	17	TRBV7-8	TRBJ2-5	TRBD2	CASSFPSGLAGRETQYF	TGTGCCAGCAGCTTCCCCTCGGGACTAGCGGGGCGGGAGACCCAGTACTTC
-	15	TRBV19	TRBJ2-7	TRBD1	CASSAGTGGTYEQYF	TGTGCCAGTAGTGCCGGGACAGGGGGGACCTACGAGCAGTACTTC
-	18	TRBV4-3	TRBJ2-7	TRBD2	CASSQDTPSGTSVHEQYF	TGCGCCAGCAGCCAAGATACCCCTTCAGGGACTAGCGTTCACGAGCAGTACTTC
-	14	TRBV19	TRBJ1-3	-	CASTDSDSGNTIYF	TGTGCCAGCACCGACAGTGACTCTGGAAACACCATATATTTT
-	18	TRBV5-1	TRBJ1-3	-	CASSSDSRHSNIGNTIYF	TGCGCCAGCAGCTCGGACAGCCGACATTCCAACATTGGAAACACCATATATTTT
once	14	TRBV30	TRBJ1-2	TRBD1	CAWSEGQGYYGYTF	TGTGCCTGGAGTGAAGGACAGGGGTACTATGGCTACACCTTC
-	15	TRBV7-9	TRBJ2-7	TRBD1	CASSYPGQGAREQYF	TGTGCCAGCAGCTACCCGGGACAGGGGGCGCGAGAGCAGTACTTC
-	12	TRBV6-5	TRBJ2-3	-	CATFTNSDTQYF	TGTGCCACCTTTACCAACTCCGATACGCAGTATTTT
once	14	TRBV19	TRBJ1-5	-	CASTLSYSNQPQHF	TGTGCCAGTACCTTGTCCTATAGCAATCAGCCCCAGCATTTT
-	14	TRBV2	TRBJ2-1	TRBD1	CASGGGTGIDEQFF	TGTGCCAGCGGTGGGGGGACAGGGATAGATGAGCAGTTCTTC
-	12	TRBV19	TRBJ1-5	-	CASTIEAQPQHF	TGTGCCAGTACTATCGAAGCTCAGCCCCAGCATTTT
-	20	TRBV7-4	TRBJ2-3	TRBD2	CASSPSLGTSGGANTDTQYF	TGTGCCAGCAGCCCTAGTCTGGGGACTAGCGGGGGGGCGAACACAGATACGCAGTATTTT
-	14	TRBV3-1/TRBV3-2	TRBJ1-4	TRBD1	CASTPRTGGEKLFF	TGTGCCAGCACCCCGAGGACAGGGGGCGAAAAACTGTTTTTT
-	16	TRBV9	TRBJ1-3	-	CASSLRGGDSGNTIYF	TGTGCCAGCAGCCTAAGGGGGGGTGACTCTGGAAACACCATATATTTT
-	14	TRBV7-9	TRBJ1-4	TRBD1	CASSLTGANEKLFF	TGTGCCAGCAGCTTGACAGGGGCTAATGAAAAACTGTTTTTT
-	13	TRBV6-1	TRBJ2-7	TRBD1	CASSQGVSYEQYF	TGTGCCAGCAGCCAGGGGGTCTCCTACGAGCAGTACTTC
-	16	TRBV6-5	TRBJ1-2	TRBD1	CASSYATGQGDYGYTF	TGTGCCAGCAGTTATGCAACGGGACAGGGAGACTATGGCTACACCTTC
-	15	TRBV4-1	TRBJ1-1	TRBD1	CASSLLGQGGTEAFF	TGCGCCAGCAGCCTATTAGGACAGGGGGGGACTGAAGCTTTCTTT
-	14	TRBV27	TRBJ1-6	-	CASNPTGYNSPLHF	TGTGCCAGCAACCCGACGGGGTATAATTCACCCCTCCACTTT